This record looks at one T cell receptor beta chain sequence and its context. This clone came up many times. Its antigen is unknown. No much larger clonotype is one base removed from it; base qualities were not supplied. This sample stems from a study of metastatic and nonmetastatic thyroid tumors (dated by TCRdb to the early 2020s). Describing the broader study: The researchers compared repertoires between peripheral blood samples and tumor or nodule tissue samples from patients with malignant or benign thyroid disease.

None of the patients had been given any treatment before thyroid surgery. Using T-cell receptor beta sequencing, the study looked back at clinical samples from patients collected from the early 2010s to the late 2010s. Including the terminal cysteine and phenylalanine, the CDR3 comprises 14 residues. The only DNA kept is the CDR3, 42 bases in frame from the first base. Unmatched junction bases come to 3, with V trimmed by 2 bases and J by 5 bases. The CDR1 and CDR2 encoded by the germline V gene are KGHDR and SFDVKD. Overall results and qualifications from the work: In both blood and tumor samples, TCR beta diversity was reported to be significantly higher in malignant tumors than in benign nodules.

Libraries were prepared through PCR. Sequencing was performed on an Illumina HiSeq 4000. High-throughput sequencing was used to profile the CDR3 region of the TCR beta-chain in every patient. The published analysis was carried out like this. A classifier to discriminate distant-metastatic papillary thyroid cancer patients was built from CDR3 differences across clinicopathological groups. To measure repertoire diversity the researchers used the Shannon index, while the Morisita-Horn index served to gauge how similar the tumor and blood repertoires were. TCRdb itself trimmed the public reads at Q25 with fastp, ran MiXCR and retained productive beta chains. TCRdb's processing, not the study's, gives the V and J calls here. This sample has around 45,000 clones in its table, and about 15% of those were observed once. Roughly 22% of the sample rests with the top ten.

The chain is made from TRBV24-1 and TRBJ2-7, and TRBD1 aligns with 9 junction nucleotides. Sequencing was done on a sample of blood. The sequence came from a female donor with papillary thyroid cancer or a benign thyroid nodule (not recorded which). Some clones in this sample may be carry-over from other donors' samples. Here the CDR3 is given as CATSDSRTGDEQYF. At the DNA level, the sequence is TGTGCCACCAGTGATTCTCGGACAGGGGACGAGCAGTACTTC.